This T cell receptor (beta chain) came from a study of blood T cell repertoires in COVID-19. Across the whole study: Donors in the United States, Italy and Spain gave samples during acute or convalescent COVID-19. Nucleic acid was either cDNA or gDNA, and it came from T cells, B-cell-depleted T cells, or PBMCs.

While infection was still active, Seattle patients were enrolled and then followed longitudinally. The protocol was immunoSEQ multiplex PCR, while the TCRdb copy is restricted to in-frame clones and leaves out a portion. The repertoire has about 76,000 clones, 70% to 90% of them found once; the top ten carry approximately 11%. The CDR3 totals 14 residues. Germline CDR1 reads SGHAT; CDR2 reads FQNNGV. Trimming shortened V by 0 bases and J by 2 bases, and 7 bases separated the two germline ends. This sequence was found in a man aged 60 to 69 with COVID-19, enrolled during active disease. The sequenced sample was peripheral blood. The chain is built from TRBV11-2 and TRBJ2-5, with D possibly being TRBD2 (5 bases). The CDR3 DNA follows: TGTGCCAGCAGCTTAGATCCGGGACAAGAGACCCAGTACTTC. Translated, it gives CASSLDPGQETQYF.